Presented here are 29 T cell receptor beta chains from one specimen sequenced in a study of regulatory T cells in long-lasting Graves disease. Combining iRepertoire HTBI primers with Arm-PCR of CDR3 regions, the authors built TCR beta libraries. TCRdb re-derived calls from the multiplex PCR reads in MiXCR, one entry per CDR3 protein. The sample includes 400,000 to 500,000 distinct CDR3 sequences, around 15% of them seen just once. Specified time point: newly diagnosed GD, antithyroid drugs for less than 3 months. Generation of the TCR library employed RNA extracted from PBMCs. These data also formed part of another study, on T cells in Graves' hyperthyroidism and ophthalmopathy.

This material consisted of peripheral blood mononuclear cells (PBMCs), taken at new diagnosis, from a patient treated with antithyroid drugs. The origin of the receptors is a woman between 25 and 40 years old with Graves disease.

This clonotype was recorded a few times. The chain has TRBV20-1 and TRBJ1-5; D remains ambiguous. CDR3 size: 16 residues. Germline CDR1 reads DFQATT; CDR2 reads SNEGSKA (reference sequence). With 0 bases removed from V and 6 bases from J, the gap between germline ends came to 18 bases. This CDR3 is CSARDETTLGGQPQHF. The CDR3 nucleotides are TGCAGTGCTAGAGATGAGACGACCCTAGGCGGTCAGCCCCAGCATTTT.

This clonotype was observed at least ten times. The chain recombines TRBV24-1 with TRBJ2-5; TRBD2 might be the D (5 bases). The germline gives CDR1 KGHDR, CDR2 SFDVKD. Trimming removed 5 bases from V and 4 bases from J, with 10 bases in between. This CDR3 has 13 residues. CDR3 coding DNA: TGTGCCACCAGTGCCCTCAGCGGAGAGACCCAGTACTTC. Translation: CATSALSGETQYF.

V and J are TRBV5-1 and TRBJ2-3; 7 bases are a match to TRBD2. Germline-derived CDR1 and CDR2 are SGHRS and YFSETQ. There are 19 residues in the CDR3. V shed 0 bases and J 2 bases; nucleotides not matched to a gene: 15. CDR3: CASSLAPAGVPQFTDTQYF. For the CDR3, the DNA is TGCGCCAGCAGCTTGGCACCCGCGGGAGTCCCCCAGTTCACAGATACGCAGTATTTT.

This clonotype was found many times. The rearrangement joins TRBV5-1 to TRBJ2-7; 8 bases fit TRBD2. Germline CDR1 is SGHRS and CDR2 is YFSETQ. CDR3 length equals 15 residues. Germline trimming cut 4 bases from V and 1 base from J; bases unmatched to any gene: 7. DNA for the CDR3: TGCGCCAGCAGCCTTCGTCGGGAGGGGTCCTACGAGCAGTACTTC. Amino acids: CASSLRREGSYEQYF.

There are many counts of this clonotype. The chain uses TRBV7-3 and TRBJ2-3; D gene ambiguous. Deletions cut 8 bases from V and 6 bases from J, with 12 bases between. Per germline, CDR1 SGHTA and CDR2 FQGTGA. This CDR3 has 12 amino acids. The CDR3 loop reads CASGNLSDTQYF. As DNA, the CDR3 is TGTGCCAGCGGAAATCTGAGCGATACGCAGTATTTT.

The CDR3 DNA sequence: TGCAGTGCTTGGGAGGTGGGAGATACGCAGTATTTT. Translating it yields CSAWEVGDTQYF. The gene calls are TRBV20-1 and TRBJ2-3, with D possibly being TRBD2 (6 bases). The CDR3 totals 12 residues. From germline, CDR1 is DFQATT and CDR2 SNEGSKA (reference sequence). Trimming removed 5 bases from V and 5 bases from J, with 11 bases in between.

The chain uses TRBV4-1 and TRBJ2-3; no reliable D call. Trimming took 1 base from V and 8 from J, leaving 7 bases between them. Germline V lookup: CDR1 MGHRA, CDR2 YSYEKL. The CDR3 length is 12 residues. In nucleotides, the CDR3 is TGCGCCAGCAGCCAAGGGGTGGGTACGCAGTATTTT. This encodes CASSQGVGTQYF.

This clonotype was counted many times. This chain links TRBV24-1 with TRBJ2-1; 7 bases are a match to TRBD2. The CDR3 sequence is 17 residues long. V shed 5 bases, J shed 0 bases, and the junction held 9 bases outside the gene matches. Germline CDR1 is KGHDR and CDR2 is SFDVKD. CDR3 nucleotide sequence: TGTGCCACCAGTGGGGGGGGAGAAATGAGCTCCTACAATGAGCAGTTCTTC. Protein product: CATSGGGEMSSYNEQFF.

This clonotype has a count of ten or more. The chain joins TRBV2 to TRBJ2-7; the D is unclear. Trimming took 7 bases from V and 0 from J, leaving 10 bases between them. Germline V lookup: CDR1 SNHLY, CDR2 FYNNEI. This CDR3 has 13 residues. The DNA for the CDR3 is TGTGCCAGCACGCAGGCAGACTCCTACGAGCAGTACTTC. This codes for CASTQADSYEQYF.

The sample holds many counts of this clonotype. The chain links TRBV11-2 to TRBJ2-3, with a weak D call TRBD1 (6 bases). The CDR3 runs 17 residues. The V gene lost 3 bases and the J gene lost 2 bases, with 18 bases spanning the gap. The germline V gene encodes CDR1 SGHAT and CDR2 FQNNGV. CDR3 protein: CASSFWGMDRTTDTQYF. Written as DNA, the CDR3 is TGTGCCAGCAGCTTCTGGGGGATGGACAGAACCACAGATACGCAGTATTTT.

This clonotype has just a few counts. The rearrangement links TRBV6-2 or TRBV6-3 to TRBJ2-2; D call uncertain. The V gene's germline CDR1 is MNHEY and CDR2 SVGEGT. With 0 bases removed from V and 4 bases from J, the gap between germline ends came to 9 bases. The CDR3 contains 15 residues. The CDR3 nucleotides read TGTGCCAGCAGTTACTCGTTACCGGGCACCGGGGAGCTGTTTTTT. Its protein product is CASSYSLPGTGELFF.

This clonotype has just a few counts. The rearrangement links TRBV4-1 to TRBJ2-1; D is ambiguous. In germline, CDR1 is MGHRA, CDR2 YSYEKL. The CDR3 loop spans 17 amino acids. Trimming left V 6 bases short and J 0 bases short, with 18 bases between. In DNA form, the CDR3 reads TGCGCCAGCAGACTCACCCGCGGCCGGCGCTCCTACAATGAGCAGTTCTTC. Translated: CASRLTRGRRSYNEQFF.

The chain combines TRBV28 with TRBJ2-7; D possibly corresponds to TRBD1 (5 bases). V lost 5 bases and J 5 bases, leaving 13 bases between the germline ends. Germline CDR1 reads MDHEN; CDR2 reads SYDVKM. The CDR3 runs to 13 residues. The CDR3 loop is CASSSRVLDEQYF. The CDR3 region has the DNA TGTGCCAGCAGTAGCAGGGTTTTGGACGAGCAGTACTTC.

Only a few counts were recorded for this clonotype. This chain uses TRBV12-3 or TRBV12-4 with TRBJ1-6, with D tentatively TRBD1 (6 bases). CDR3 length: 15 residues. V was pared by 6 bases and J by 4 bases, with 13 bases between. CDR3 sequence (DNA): TGTGCCAGCAGCCCCGGGACACCTTATAATTCACCCCTCCACTTT. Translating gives CASSPGTPYNSPLHF.

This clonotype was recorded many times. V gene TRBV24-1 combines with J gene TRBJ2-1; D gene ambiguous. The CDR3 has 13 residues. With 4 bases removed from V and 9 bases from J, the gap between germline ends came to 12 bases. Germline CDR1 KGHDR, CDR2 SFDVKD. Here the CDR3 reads CATSDPGLSEQFF. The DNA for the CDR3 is TGTGCCACCAGTGACCCCGGGCTTAGTGAGCAGTTCTTC.

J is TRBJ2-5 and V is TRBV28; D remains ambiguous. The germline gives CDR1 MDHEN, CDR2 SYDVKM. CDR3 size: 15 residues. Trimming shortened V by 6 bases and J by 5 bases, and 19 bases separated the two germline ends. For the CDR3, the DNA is TGTGCCAGCAGCTTAGGGCCATTCGGAAGGGAGACCCAGTACTTC. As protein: CASSLGPFGRETQYF.

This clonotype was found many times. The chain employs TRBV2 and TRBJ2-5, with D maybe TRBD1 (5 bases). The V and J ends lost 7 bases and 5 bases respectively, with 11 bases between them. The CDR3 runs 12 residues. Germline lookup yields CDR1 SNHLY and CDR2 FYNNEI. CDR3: CASISAGETQYF. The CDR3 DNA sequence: TGTGCCAGCATTTCCGCAGGGGAGACCCAGTACTTC.

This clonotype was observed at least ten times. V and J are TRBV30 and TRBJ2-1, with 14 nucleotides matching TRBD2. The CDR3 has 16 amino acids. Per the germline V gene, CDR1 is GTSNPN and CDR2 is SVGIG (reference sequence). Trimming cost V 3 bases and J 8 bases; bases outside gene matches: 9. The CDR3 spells CAWRSTGTSGSDEQFF. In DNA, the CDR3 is TGTGCCTGGAGGTCTACCGGGACTAGCGGGAGCGATGAGCAGTTCTTC.

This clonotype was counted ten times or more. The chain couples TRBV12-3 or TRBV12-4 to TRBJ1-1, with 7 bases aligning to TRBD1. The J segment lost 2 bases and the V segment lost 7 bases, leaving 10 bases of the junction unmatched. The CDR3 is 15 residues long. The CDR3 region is CASTLTGTANTEAFF. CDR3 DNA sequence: TGTGCCAGCACCCTGACCGGGACAGCAAACACTGAAGCTTTCTTT.

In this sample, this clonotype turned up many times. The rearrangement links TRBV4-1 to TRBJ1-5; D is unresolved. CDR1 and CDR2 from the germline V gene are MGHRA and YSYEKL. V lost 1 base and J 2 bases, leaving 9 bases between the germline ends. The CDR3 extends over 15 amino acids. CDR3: CASSQGWVGNQPQHF. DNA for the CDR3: TGCGCCAGCAGCCAAGGTTGGGTGGGCAATCAGCCCCAGCATTTT.

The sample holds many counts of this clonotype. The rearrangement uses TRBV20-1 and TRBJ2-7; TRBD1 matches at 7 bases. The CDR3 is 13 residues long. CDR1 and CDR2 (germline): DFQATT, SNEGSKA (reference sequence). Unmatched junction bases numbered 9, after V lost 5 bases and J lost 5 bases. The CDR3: CSALRRQGHEQYF. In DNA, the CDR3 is TGCAGTGCTCTCCGGCGACAGGGCCACGAGCAGTACTTC.

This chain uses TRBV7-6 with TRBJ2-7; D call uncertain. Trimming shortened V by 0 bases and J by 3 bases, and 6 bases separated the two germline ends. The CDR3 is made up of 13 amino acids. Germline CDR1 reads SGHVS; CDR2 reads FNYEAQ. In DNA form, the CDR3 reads TGTGCCAGCAGCTTAGCGGCGCTCTACGAGCAGTACTTC. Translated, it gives CASSLAALYEQYF.

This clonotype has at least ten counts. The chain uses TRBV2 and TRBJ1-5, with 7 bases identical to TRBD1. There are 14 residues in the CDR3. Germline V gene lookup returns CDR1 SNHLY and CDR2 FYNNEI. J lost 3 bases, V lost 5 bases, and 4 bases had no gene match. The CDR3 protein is CASSFGQVNQPQHF. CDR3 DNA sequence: TGTGCCAGCAGTTTTGGACAGGTCAATCAGCCCCAGCATTTT.

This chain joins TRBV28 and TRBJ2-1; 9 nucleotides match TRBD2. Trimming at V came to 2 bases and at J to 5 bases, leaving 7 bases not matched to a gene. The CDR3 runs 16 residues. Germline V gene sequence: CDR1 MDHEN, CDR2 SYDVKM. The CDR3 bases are TGTGCCAGCAGTTTAGAGGTGACTAGCGGTAACAATGAGCAGTTCTTC. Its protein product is CASSLEVTSGNNEQFF.

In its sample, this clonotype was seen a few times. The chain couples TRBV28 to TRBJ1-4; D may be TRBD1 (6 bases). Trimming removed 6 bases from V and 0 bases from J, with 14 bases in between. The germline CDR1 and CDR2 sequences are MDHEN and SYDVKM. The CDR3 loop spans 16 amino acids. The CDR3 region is CASSPTGYSTNEKLFF. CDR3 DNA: TGTGCCAGCAGCCCGACAGGATACTCAACTAATGAAAAACTGTTTTTT.

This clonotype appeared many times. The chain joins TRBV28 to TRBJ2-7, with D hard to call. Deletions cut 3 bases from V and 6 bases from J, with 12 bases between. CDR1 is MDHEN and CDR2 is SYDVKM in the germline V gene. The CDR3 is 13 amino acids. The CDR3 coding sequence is TGTGCCAGCAGTTTGAGGTCGGAACTCGAGCAGTACTTC. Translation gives CASSLRSELEQYF. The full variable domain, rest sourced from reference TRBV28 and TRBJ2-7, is DVKVTQSSRYLVKRTGEKVFLECVQDMDHENMFWYRQDPGLGLRLIYFSYDVKMKEKGDIPEGYSVSREKKERFSLILESASTNQTSMYLCASSLRSELEQYFGPGTRLTVT.

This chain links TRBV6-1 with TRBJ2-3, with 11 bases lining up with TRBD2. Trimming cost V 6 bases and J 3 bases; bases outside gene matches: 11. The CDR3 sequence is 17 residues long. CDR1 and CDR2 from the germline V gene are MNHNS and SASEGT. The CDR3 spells CASRRRTSGLDTDTQYF. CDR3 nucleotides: TGTGCCAGCAGGCGTAGGACTAGCGGGCTGGATACAGATACGCAGTATTTT.

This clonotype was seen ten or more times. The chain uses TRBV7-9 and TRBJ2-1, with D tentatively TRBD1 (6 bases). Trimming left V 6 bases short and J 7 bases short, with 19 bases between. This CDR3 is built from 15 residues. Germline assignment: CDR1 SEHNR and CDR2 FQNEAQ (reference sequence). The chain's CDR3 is CASRPWGPSQNEQFF. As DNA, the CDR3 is TGTGCCAGCAGACCCTGGGGGCCCAGCCAAAATGAGCAGTTCTTC.

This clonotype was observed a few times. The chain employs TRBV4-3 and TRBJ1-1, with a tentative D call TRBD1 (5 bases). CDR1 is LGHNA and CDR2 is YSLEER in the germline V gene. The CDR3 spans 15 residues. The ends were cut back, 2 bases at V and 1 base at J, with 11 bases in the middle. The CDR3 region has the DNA TGCGCCAGCAGCCAACAGGGCTTCGGGAACACTGAAGCTTTCTTT. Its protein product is CASSQQGFGNTEAFF.